This TCR beta chain was documented in a study of blood T cell repertoires in COVID-19. The wider study: From the United States, Italy and Spain came samples of acute and convalescent COVID-19. T cells, B-cell-depleted T cells, or PBMCs supplied cDNA or gDNA.

In the study's own analysis: Amplification from reference gene primers served as the basis for estimated nucleated cell counts. Only in-frame clones appear in the TCRdb table, and some are missing; sequencing was by immunoSEQ multiplex PCR. D and trimming come from the DNA, and the V and J calls and clone size come from that table. This table holds approximately 120,000 clones, roughly nine tenths found once. Trimming shortened V by 2 bases and J by 0 bases, and 10 bases separated the two germline ends. The germline gives CDR1 SGHVS, CDR2 FNYEAQ. The length of the CDR3 is 16 residues. Seattle cases were enrolled at active infection and followed longitudinally.

The sequence came from a man in his forties or fifties with COVID-19, enrolled during active disease. Sequenced sample: peripheral blood. This chain links TRBV7-6 with TRBJ2-2; D is uncertain. In DNA, the CDR3 is TGTGCCAGCAGCTTACGCCAGACTGCGAACACCGGGGAGCTGTTTTTT. Its translation is CASSLRQTANTGELFF.